The present T cell receptor (beta chain) was sequenced within a study of tumor-infiltrating lymphocytes in oesophageal squamous cell carcinoma. TCRdb re-called the PCR reads through MiXCR, storing one row per CDR3 protein. The sample records about 19,000 distinct CDR3 sequences, under 50% being singletons. This clonotype was seen at least ten times. CDR3 length: 15 amino acids. The V end lost 3 bases, the J end lost 6 bases, and 18 bases lay between the germline ends. This receptor was identified in a male donor with esophageal squamous cell carcinoma. The rearrangement joins TRBV12-3 or TRBV12-4 to TRBJ2-7; D call uncertain. Specimen: blood. CDR3 DNA: TGTGCCAGCAGTTTGGTCCCCCACCAAAGTGGCGAGCAGTACTTC. Translating gives CASSLVPHQSGEQYF.